This TCR beta chain was recovered during a study of blood T cell repertoires in COVID-19 (dated by TCRdb to 2020 to 2022). About the study as a whole: Samples from collaborators originated in the United States, Italy and Spain and spanned both the acute and convalescent phases of COVID-19. The sample metadata nearly always contained a de-identified subject ID, COVID-19 status, age in years and sex. The repertoires were released in a freely available public database meant as a resource for research on the immune response to SARS-CoV-2. Where available, HLA class I and class II types were obtained from metadata supplied by the sample provider rather than from assay-based typing. The dataset comprised deeply sampled blood TCRbeta repertoires from subjects exposed to, actively infected with, or recovered from COVID-19. The samples were drawn from the first 160 participants of the ongoing ImmuneRACE study and from 1,254 subjects provided by 6 global collaborators. The material from the prospective study consisted of cDNA or gDNA derived from T cells, B-cell-depleted T cells, or PBMCs. Study-level results and caveats: How much clinical and demographic metadata was included differed by source and by participant, and the metadata was provided uncurated.

One collaborating source in Seattle enrolled patients during active infection and followed them longitudinally through the course of disease. Collaborating institutions collected whole blood in K2EDTA tubes following their own protocols. For TCRbeta analysis, collaborators shipped samples in one of three forms: frozen whole blood, isolated PBMCs, or DNA extracted from either of those sample types. As regards this clone: The antigen it recognizes is unknown. Base qualities are not at hand, and no much larger clone is one base apart.

TCRbeta CDR3 regions were amplified from genomic DNA by means of the immunoSEQ Assay, a bias-controlled multiplex PCR. Per the source publication's procedure: Within the assay, amplification of reference gene primers was used to estimate how many nucleated cells each sample contained. To quantify the absolute abundance of each unique TCRbeta CDR3 rearrangement, sequence reads were collapsed and filtered. For each sample, productive Simpson clonality was calculated by taking the square root of Simpson's diversity index across productive rearrangements. Drawn from immuneACCESS, this table holds only the in-frame rearrangements with V and J called that TCRdb kept. Clones are partly lost; checked studies trace under half to an unresolved V gene and leave the rest unexplained. For V, J and clone size, that table is used; D and trimming come from the DNA. This sample comprises approximately 200,000 clones, under 90% of them detected only once. About 20% of the sample goes to the ten largest clones.

Sequences MNHEY (CDR1) and SVGAGI (CDR2) are obtained from the germline V gene. The CDR3 spans 16 residues, from the cysteine through the phenylalanine. CDR3 DNA is the only sequence kept; it has 48 bases, read in frame from the first base. Germline trimming: 2 bases from V, 0 bases from J; junction bases outside gene matches: 4. This TCR came from a person in their 70s with COVID-19, enrolled during active disease. The specimen was peripheral blood. The sequence links TRBV6-5 to TRBJ1-5, and 7 junctional nucleotides match TRBD1. The CDR3 sequence is CASSYDRAYSNQPQHF. DNA sequence: TGTGCCAGCAGTTACGACAGGGCCTATAGCAATCAGCCCCAGCATTTT.